This is a list of T cell receptor beta chains from one sample in a study of shared clonotypes between healthy human individuals. TCRdb's table, derived via immunoSEQ multiplex PCR, lists solely in-frame clones and lacks some. Among some 1,100,000 clones listed, 75% to 85% were seen once. The sequenced sample consisted of memory CD4+ T cells from PBMCs. The receptors come from a man aged 18-30 years in good health. Some clones in this sample may be carry-over from other donors' samples. Each CDR3 is given with its conserved first and last residue. D genes are given only for firm matches.

CDR3,D,length,V
CASSYYAGTTDTQYF,.,15,TRBV6-5
CASTLNWGRGEKLFF,.,15,TRBV28
CACWVAGELGNEQFF,TRBD2,15,TRBV30
CASSKQGVRNQPQHF,.,15,TRBV19
CASSLAKTSGRTNEQFF,TRBD2,17,TRBV7-8
CASSTRDVDDEQYF,.,14,TRBV6-5
CASSVRATNEKLFF,.,14,TRBV25-1
CASRSRGLGNQPQHF,.,15,TRBV19
CASSPTGYGYTF,.,12,TRBV14
CASSLLAIGYSPLHF,.,15,TRBV11-2
CASSSHPGRNNEQFF,.,15,TRBV9
CASSLQGLAEYNEQFF,TRBD2,16,TRBV5-1
CASSLDSGRYNEQFF,TRBD2,15,TRBV5-4
CASSPGQLNTDTQYF,TRBD1,15,TRBV7-9
CASRDRGKLFF,TRBD1,11,TRBV27
CASSLDRVRYTF,.,12,TRBV5-4
CASSLVVEQPQHF,.,13,TRBV27
CASSLAVPGANVLTF,.,15,TRBV5-1
CASTLFGEMNTEAFF,.,15,TRBV28
CSVGVATNEKLFF,.,13,TRBV29-1
CASSPEPTRAYEQYF,.,15,TRBV5-5
CASSQAGRYTF,.,11,TRBV4-2
CASLGAGGPLETQYF,TRBD2,15,TRBV28
CASRPGDRDNYGYTF,TRBD1,15,TRBV6-6
CASSLAFSLYGYTF,.,14,TRBV7-2
CASSPRQGDDQPQHF,TRBD1,15,TRBV18
CSVGQWSSYNEQFF,.,14,TRBV29-1
CSAGQTNTGELFF,.,13,TRBV29-1
CASSDPGLETDTQYF,TRBD2,15,TRBV11-1
CASSGPGTRQREQYF,.,15,TRBV6-1
CASSISSAGILGGNQPQHF,.,19,TRBV19
CASWAGTGGTGELFF,TRBD1,15,TRBV2